This TCR beta chain originates from a study of blood T cell repertoires in COVID-19. As for the study in general: COVID-19 samples, acute and convalescent, were from the United States, Italy and Spain. Nucleic acid was either cDNA or gDNA, and it came from T cells, B-cell-depleted T cells, or PBMCs.

To note about this clone: At the DNA level, this CDR3 is encoded by other sequences in the same sample as well.

Sequencing was performed with immunoSEQ multiplex PCR; in TCRdb, only in-frame clones are kept and a portion is missing. The sample includes just over 350,000 clones, approximately 86% of them seen just once. In germline, CDR1 is SGHTA, CDR2 FQGTGA. Trimming at V came to 2 bases and at J to 3 bases, leaving 1 base not matched to a gene. The CDR3 has 14 amino acids. The chain links TRBV7-3 to TRBJ1-3; 7 nucleotides match TRBD1. Specimen: peripheral blood. This TCR came from a woman aged 60 to 75 with COVID-19, enrolled during active disease. CDR3 sequence reads: CASSLGDSGNTIYF. The CDR3 DNA follows: TGTGCCAGCAGCTTAGGGGACAGTGGAAACACCATATATTTT.